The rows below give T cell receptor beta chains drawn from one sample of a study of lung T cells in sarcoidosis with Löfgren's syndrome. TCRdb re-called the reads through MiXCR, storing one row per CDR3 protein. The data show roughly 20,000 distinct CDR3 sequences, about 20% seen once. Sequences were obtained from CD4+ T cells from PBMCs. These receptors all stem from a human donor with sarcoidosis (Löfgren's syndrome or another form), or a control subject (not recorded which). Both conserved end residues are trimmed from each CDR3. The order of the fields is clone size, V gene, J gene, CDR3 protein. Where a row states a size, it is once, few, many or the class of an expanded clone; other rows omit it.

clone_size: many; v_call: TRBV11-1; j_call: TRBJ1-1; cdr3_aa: ASSSRTGYGEAF
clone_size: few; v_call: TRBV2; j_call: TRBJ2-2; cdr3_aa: ASRRSPTKNTGELF
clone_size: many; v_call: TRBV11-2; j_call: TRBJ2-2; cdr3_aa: ASSLADPPNTGELF
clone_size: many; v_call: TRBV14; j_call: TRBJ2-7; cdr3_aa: ASSPRHTGLVDEQY
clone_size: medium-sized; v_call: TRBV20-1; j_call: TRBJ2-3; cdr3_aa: SARYADTQY
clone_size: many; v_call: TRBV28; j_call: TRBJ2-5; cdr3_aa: ASSLGGAAQETQY
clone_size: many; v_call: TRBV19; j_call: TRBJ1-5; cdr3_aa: ASNRGPNQPQH
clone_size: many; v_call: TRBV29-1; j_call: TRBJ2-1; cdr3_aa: SVVWTSILGNEQF
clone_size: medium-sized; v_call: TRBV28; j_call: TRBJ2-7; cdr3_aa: ASSFVSYEQY
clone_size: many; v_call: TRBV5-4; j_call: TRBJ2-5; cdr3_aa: ASSTDGNQETQY
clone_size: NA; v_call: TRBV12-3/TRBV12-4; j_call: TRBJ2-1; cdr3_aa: ASSLSVGNEQF
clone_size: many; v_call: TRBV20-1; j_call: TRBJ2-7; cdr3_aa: SARDLSGGGYEQY
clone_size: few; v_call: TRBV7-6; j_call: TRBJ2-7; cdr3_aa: ASSSGTDRARPYEQY
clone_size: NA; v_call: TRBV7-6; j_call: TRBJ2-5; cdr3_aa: ASSRPGGPETQY
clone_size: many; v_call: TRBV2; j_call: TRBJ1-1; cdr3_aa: ASREWANTEAF
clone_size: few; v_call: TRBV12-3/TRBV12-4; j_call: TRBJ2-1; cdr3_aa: ASSSGILTGEQF
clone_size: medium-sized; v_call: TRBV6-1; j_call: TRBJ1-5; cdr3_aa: ASSEEGYSNQPQH
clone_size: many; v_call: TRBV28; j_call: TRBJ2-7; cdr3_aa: ASRNRTPYEQY
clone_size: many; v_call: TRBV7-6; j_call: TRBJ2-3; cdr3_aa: ASSPTGIADTQY
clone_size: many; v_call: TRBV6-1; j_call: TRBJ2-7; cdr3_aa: ASSEALSGSGYEQY
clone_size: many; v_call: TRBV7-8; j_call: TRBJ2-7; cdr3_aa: ASSPPQGAKLYEQY
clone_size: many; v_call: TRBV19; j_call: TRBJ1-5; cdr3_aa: ASSTDREWGNQPQH
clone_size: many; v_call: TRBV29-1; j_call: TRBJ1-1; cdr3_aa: SAHGQNTEAF
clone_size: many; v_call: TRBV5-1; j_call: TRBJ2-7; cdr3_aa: ASSLRTGSYEQY
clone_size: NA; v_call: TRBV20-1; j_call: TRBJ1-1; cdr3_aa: SARKPVGQGAEAS
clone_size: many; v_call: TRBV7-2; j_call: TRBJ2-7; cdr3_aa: ASSAGQSSSYEQY
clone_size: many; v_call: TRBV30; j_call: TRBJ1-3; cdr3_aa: AWSVTGGSDTIY
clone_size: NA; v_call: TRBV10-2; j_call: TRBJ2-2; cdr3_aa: ASSESSGAGTGELF
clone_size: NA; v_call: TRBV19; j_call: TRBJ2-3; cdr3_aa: ASSPRTGSRESTDMQY
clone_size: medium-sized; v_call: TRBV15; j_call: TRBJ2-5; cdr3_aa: ATSGGGDQETQY
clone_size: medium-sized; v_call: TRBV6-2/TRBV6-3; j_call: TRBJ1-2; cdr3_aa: ASSAPGQSNYGYT
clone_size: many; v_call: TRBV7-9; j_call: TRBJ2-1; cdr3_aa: ASSQLAGGTNEQF
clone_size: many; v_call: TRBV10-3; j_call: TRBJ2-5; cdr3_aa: AISESRDQETQY
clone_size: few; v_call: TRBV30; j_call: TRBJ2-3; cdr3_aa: AWSIDSTQY
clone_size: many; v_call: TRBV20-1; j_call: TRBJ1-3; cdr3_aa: SARADSFSGNTIY
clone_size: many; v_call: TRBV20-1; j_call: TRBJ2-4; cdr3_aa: SATKGTAENIQY
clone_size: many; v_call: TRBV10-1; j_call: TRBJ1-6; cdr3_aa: ASNTQGDVKDSPLH
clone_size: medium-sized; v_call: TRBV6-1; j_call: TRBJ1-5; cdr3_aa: ASSMLQPTSNQPQH
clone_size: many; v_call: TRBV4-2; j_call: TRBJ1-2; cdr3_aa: ASSPQGGDYGYT
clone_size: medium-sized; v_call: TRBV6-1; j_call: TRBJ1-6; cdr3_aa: ASTLTGNGSPLH
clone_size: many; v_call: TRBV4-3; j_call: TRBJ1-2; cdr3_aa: ASSQQLDSYGYT
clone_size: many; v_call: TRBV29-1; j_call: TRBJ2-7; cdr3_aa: SVVGATEQY
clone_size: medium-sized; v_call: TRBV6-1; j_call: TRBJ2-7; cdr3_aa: ASSPAYEQY
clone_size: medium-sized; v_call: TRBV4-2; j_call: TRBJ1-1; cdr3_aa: ASSQELEGQNTEAF
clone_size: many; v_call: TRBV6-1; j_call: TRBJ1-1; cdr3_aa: ASSPKPWNTEAF